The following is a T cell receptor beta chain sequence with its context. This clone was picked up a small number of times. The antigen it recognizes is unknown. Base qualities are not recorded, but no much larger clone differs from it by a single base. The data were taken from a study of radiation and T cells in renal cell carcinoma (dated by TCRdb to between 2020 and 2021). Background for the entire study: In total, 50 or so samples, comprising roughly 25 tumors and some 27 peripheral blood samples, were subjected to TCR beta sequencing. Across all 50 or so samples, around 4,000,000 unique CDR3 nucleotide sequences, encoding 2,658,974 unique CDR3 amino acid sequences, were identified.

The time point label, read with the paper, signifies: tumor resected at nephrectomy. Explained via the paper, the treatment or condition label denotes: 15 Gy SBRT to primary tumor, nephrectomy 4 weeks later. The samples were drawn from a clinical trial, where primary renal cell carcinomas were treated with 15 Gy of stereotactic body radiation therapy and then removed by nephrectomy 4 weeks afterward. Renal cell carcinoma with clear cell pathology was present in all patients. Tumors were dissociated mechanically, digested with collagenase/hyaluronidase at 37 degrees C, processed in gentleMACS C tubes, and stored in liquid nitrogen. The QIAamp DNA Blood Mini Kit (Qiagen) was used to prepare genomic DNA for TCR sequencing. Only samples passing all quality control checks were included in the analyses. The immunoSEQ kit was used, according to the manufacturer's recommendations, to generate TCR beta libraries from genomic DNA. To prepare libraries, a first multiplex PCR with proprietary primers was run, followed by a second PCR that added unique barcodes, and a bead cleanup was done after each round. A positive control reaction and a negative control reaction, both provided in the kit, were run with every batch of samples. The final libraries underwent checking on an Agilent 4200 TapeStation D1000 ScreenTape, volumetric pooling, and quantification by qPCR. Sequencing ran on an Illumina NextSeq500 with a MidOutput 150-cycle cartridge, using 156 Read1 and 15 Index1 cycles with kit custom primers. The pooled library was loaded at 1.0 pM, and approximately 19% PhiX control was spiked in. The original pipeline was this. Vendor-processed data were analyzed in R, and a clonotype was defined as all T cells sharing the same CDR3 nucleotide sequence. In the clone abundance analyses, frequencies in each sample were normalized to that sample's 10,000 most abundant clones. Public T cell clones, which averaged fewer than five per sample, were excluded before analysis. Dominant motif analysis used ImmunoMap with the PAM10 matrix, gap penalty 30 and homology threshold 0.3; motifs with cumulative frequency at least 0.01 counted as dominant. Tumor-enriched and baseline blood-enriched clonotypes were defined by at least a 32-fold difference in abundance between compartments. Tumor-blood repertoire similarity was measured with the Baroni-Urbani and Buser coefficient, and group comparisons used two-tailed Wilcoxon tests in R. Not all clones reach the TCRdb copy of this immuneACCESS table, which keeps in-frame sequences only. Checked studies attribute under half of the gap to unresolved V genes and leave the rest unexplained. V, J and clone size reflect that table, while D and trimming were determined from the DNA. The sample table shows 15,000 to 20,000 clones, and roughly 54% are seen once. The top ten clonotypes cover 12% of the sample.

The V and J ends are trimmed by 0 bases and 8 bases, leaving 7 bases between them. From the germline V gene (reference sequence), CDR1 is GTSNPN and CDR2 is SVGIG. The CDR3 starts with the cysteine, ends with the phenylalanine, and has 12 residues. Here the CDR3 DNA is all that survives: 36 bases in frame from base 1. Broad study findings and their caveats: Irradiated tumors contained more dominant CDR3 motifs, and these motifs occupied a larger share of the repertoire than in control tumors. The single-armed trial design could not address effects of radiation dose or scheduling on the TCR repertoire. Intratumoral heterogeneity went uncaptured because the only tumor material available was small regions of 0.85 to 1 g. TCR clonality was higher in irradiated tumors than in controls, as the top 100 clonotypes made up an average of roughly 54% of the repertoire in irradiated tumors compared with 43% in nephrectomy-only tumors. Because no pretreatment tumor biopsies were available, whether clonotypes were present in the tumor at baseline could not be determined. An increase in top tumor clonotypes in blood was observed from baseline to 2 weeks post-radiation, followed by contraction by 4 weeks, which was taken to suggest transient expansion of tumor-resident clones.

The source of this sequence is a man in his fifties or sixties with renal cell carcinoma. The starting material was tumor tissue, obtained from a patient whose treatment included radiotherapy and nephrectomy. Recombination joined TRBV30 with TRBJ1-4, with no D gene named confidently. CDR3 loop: CAWSVLREKLFF. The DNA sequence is TGTGCCTGGAGTGTACTGAGAGAAAAACTGTTTTTT.